This TCR beta chain was sequenced in a study of T-cell memory formation after mild COVID-19 (dated by TCRdb to the early 2020s). Turning to the overall study: TCR sequence clusters from the two donors were largely donor specific. The cohort comprised two young, previously healthy adult volunteers, one female and one male. T-cell clones expanding and contracting after mild COVID-19 in a couple of donors were tracked by longitudinal TCRalpha and TCRbeta repertoire sequencing.

Taken from the germline V gene, the CDR1 and CDR2 loops are SGDLS and YYNGEE. Counted from cysteine to phenylalanine, this CDR3 has 14 amino acids. Only the CDR3 part of the read is kept: 42 bases, read in frame from the first base. The V end loses 6 bases and the J end loses 5 bases, and a stretch of 17 bases separates them. Ficoll-Paque density gradient centrifugation was used to isolate PBMCs. Overall study results and their limits: SARS-CoV-2 specificity was not confirmed for the second-wave clones peaking on day 37. Contracting CD4+ clones were found mainly in CM and EM memory subsets, while CD8+ clones were enriched in EMRA. Only a couple of mild cases were covered by the study, and larger cohorts that include severe cases with pre-infection samples were considered necessary. Clones that contracted from day 15 to 85 showed balanced CD4/CD8 phenotypes, whereas a second wave of clones that expanded from day 15 to 37 leaned towards CD4+. Some responding clones were detected in pre-infection memory, suggesting pre-existing cross-reactive memory T cells joined the SARS-CoV-2 response.

For sequencing, an Illumina NovaSeq 6000 was employed. TCRalpha and TCRbeta cDNA libraries were constructed by 5'RACE with constant-segment primers, with sample barcodes and unique molecular identifiers being introduced. RNA was extracted from every sample with Trizol reagent. Amplification of the libraries took two PCR steps, and the second step added a second sample barcode plus Illumina TruSeq adapters. The libraries were sequenced on an Illumina NovaSeq using 2 x 150 bp paired-end reads. From the authors' description of their analysis: Demultiplexing of reads and collapsing into UMI-guided consensus sequences were performed with migec v1.2.7. Using mixcr v2.1.11, UMI consensuses were aligned to TRA and TRB V and J templates and then assembled into clonotypes. A clonotype was counted as expanded or contracted only if both edgeR and NoisET called the change significant, with noise models trained on biological replicates. edgeR calls used a false discovery rate-adjusted p below 0.01 and a log2 fold-change threshold of 1. As an exploratory analysis of dynamics, max-normalized trajectories of the 1000 most abundant clonotypes were examined by PCA with hierarchical clustering. The CD4 or CD8 phenotype of responding clones was assigned using the separately sequenced CD4+ and CD8+ repertoires. TCRdb ran its own pipeline on the public reads, namely fastp trimming at Q25 and MiXCR clone calling, and kept in-frame beta chains. CDR3 protein duplicates are merged, each entry listing the most common genes and DNA. TCRdb's processing, not the study's, gives the V and J calls here. This sample comprises 250,000 to 300,000 distinct CDR3 sequences, 7.5% to 9.5% of them detected only once. The ten largest make up approximately 23% of the sample.

Only a few counts were recorded for this clonotype. What this receptor recognizes is not known. Within one base of it there is no much larger clone, and no base qualities were kept. The chain links TRBV9 with TRBJ2-5; too little of a D gene remains to name it. This receptor was obtained from a man younger than 30 who had mild COVID-19 (a few samples of this study predate the infection). The sample titles of this study are shuffled in the database, so cell type and time point are left out; the donor was told from shared clones. The sample consisted of PBMCs or a T cell subset sorted from them (not recorded which). This receptor has the CDR3 CASTETVASETQYF. The DNA is TGTGCCAGCACCGAAACAGTAGCTTCTGAGACCCAGTACTTC.